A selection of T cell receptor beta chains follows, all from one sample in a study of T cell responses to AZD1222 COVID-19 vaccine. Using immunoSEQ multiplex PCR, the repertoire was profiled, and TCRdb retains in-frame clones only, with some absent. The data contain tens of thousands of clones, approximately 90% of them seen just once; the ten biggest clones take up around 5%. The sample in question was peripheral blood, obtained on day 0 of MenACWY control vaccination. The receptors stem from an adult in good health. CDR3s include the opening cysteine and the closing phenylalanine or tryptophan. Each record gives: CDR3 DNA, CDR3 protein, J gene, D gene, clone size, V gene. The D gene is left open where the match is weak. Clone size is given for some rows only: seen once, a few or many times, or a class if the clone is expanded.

cdr3_nt: TGTGCCAGCAGCGCCCGGGGTGACGAGCAGTACTTC
cdr3_aa: CASSARGDEQYF
j_call: TRBJ2-7
d_call: .
clone_size: .
v_call: TRBV9

cdr3_nt: TGTGCCAGCAGCGGGCTTATGCCGAACACTGAAGCTTTCTTT
cdr3_aa: CASSGLMPNTEAFF
j_call: TRBJ1-1
d_call: .
clone_size: .
v_call: TRBV9

cdr3_nt: TGCGCCAGCAGCCAACAAGACAGGGTCACTGAAGCTTTCTTT
cdr3_aa: CASSQQDRVTEAFF
j_call: TRBJ1-1
d_call: TRBD1
clone_size: .
v_call: TRBV4-1

cdr3_nt: TGTGCCAGCAGTTACCTGGGGGGAGAGACCCAGTACTTC
cdr3_aa: CASSYLGGETQYF
j_call: TRBJ2-5
d_call: .
clone_size: .
v_call: TRBV6-6

cdr3_nt: TGTGCCAGCACGGCTAGCGACGAAAACACAGATACGCAGTATTTT
cdr3_aa: CASTASDENTDTQYF
j_call: TRBJ2-3
d_call: .
clone_size: .
v_call: TRBV6-5

cdr3_nt: TGCGCCAGCAGCGCCCAACTAGCGGGAGGGCCCAATGAGCAGTTCTTC
cdr3_aa: CASSAQLAGGPNEQFF
j_call: TRBJ2-1
d_call: TRBD2
clone_size: .
v_call: TRBV5-1

cdr3_nt: TGTGCCAGCAGCGCGGGAGCCGGTAATGAAAAACTGTTTTTT
cdr3_aa: CASSAGAGNEKLFF
j_call: TRBJ1-4
d_call: .
clone_size: .
v_call: TRBV2

cdr3_nt: TGTGCCAGCACCCCCTTCGGAGATACGCAGTATTTT
cdr3_aa: CASTPFGDTQYF
j_call: TRBJ2-3
d_call: .
clone_size: .
v_call: TRBV28

cdr3_nt: TGCGCCAGCAGCCAAGATTGGACAGCGGGGTACTCTAGCACAGATACGCAGTATTTT
cdr3_aa: CASSQDWTAGYSSTDTQYF
j_call: TRBJ2-3
d_call: .
clone_size: few
v_call: TRBV4-3

cdr3_nt: TGTGCCAAGACTCAAGGGGCAGACTCTGGAAACACCATATATTTT
cdr3_aa: CAKTQGADSGNTIYF
j_call: TRBJ1-3
d_call: .
clone_size: once
v_call: TRBV19

cdr3_nt: TGTGCCAGTAACGATGGGGTATGGGGAGAGACCCAGTACTTC
cdr3_aa: CASNDGVWGETQYF
j_call: TRBJ2-5
d_call: .
clone_size: .
v_call: TRBV19

cdr3_nt: TGCGCCAGCAGCTTGGGCCAGGTTGAGGATGGCTACACCTTC
cdr3_aa: CASSLGQVEDGYTF
j_call: TRBJ1-2
d_call: .
clone_size: .
v_call: TRBV5-1

cdr3_nt: TGTGCCAGCAGCTTAGGGCGGCGCGGGGGAGGGGAGCAGTACTTC
cdr3_aa: CASSLGRRGGGEQYF
j_call: TRBJ2-7
d_call: TRBD2
clone_size: .
v_call: TRBV13

cdr3_nt: TGCAGCGTATATTCTGGGGCCAACGTCCTGACTTTC
cdr3_aa: CSVYSGANVLTF
j_call: TRBJ2-6
d_call: .
clone_size: .
v_call: TRBV29-1

cdr3_nt: TGTGCCAGCAGCGACCGCGGGGAAATCCAAGAGACCCAGTACTTC
cdr3_aa: CASSDRGEIQETQYF
j_call: TRBJ2-5
d_call: .
clone_size: .
v_call: TRBV13

cdr3_nt: TGTGCCAGCAGTGAGGGGGAATTGGTCTACGAGCAGTACTTC
cdr3_aa: CASSEGELVYEQYF
j_call: TRBJ2-7
d_call: .
clone_size: .
v_call: TRBV2

cdr3_nt: TGTGCCAGCAGAACAGGGACCGCCTACGAGCAGTACTTC
cdr3_aa: CASRTGTAYEQYF
j_call: TRBJ2-7
d_call: .
clone_size: .
v_call: TRBV27

cdr3_nt: TGTGCCAGCGGCGCATTGGGGAGATCCTACGAGCAGTACTTC
cdr3_aa: CASGALGRSYEQYF
j_call: TRBJ2-7
d_call: .
clone_size: .
v_call: TRBV2

cdr3_nt: TGTGCCAGCTCACCACTACTAGAGGATACGCAGTATTTT
cdr3_aa: CASSPLLEDTQYF
j_call: TRBJ2-3
d_call: .
clone_size: .
v_call: TRBV18

cdr3_nt: TGTGCCAGCAGTTGGACGGCATATAGCAATCAGCCCCAGCATTTT
cdr3_aa: CASSWTAYSNQPQHF
j_call: TRBJ1-5
d_call: .
clone_size: .
v_call: TRBV2

cdr3_nt: TGTGCCAGCAGTCTTGAACAGGGGGCTAATCAGCCCCAGCATTTT
cdr3_aa: CASSLEQGANQPQHF
j_call: TRBJ1-5
d_call: TRBD1
clone_size: .
v_call: TRBV2

cdr3_nt: TGTGCCAGCAGCCCGAGGATAGACGGGGGGGAGCTGTTTTTT
cdr3_aa: CASSPRIDGGELFF
j_call: TRBJ2-2
d_call: .
clone_size: .
v_call: TRBV6-5

cdr3_nt: TGTGCCATCAGTGAGCCCGGACAGGGGGCAAATGAAAAACTGTTTTTT
cdr3_aa: CAISEPGQGANEKLFF
j_call: TRBJ1-4
d_call: TRBD1
clone_size: .
v_call: TRBV10-3

cdr3_nt: TGCAGTGCTAGTCAGTTCGACACAGATACGCAGTATTTT
cdr3_aa: CSASQFDTDTQYF
j_call: TRBJ2-3
d_call: .
clone_size: .
v_call: TRBV20-1

cdr3_nt: TGTGCCAGCAGCTTAACGGGGGAAGCGGGAGATACGCAGTATTTT
cdr3_aa: CASSLTGEAGDTQYF
j_call: TRBJ2-3
d_call: .
clone_size: .
v_call: TRBV11-3

cdr3_nt: TGTGCCAGCAGTCCTAGTGGGGGACAGCATTTT
cdr3_aa: CASSPSGGQHF
j_call: TRBJ1-5
d_call: .
clone_size: .
v_call: TRBV6-5

cdr3_nt: TGCAGCGCGGTGCAGGTGAACACTGAAGCTTTCTTT
cdr3_aa: CSAVQVNTEAFF
j_call: TRBJ1-1
d_call: .
clone_size: .
v_call: TRBV29-1

cdr3_nt: TGTGCCAGCAGCTTAGTGGGGGGAGAGACCCAGTACTTC
cdr3_aa: CASSLVGGETQYF
j_call: TRBJ2-5
d_call: .
clone_size: .
v_call: TRBV7-2

cdr3_nt: TGTGCCAGCAGTTTACGGCTGGACACCAATAATTCACCCCTCCACTTT
cdr3_aa: CASSLRLDTNNSPLHF
j_call: TRBJ1-6
d_call: .
clone_size: .
v_call: TRBV28

cdr3_nt: TGTGCCAGCACGCAGGGACAGGGGGGTTATAATTCACCCCTCCACTTT
cdr3_aa: CASTQGQGGYNSPLHF
j_call: TRBJ1-6
d_call: TRBD1
clone_size: .
v_call: TRBV28

cdr3_nt: TGTGCCACCAGACCGAGAGAAAGCTCCTACAATGAGCAGTTCTTC
cdr3_aa: CATRPRESSYNEQFF
j_call: TRBJ2-1
d_call: .
clone_size: .
v_call: TRBV24-1

cdr3_nt: TGTGCCAGCAGCCGTGGCGGACTAGCGGGGAGCACAGATACGCAGTATTTT
cdr3_aa: CASSRGGLAGSTDTQYF
j_call: TRBJ2-3
d_call: TRBD2
clone_size: .
v_call: TRBV7-9